These 21 T cell receptor beta chains originate from one sample sequenced in a study of shared clonotypes between healthy human individuals (dated by TCRdb to the early 2020s). Library preparation was by the immunoSEQ multiplex PCR assay. TCRdb took over this immuneACCESS table, retaining in-frame rearrangements with V and J assigned. Such tables are incomplete; in checked studies, under half of the missing clones stem from an unresolved V gene, and the remainder is unexplained. A total of roughly 1,500,000 clones appear in this sample, approximately 98% of them only once. About 0.45% of the sample belongs to the ten largest clones. Sequencing used naive CD4+ T cells sorted from blood. This sample's cell subset or site label indicates: CD45RA+ positively selected. The receptors derive from a man aged 25 to 40 in good health.

The J gene is TRBJ2-7, the V gene TRBV18, with D perhaps TRBD2 (5 bases). The CDR3 runs 19 residues. The germline V gene encodes CDR1 KGHSH and CDR2 LQKENI. The V gene lost 6 bases and the J gene lost 5 bases, with 32 bases spanning the gap. In DNA, the CDR3 is TGTGCCAGCTCGGGAATAGCATTCACGGGGATGGGCACCCAGAACGAGCAGTACTTC. Its translation is CASSGIAFTGMGTQNEQYF.

The rearrangement links TRBV28 to TRBJ1-5, with TRBD1 as a possible D gene (6 bases). Trimming removed 10 bases at V and 5 bases at J, with 15 bases between. In germline, CDR1 is MDHEN, CDR2 SYDVKM. The CDR3 contains 13 residues. The CDR3 nucleotides read TGTGCCATCACGACAGGCTCCTATCAGCCCCAGCATTTT. Amino acid sequence: CAITTGSYQPQHF.

This chain uses TRBV5-4 with TRBJ2-5; possibly TRBD1 or TRBD2 for D (5 bases each). This CDR3 comprises 16 residues. The germline V gene encodes CDR1 SGHNT and CDR2 YYREEE (reference sequence). V lost 0 bases and J lost 2, with 14 bases in between. CDR3 in amino acids: CASSLVLGTRQETQYF. In DNA form, the CDR3 reads TGTGCCAGCAGCTTGGTTTTGGGGACGAGGCAAGAGACCCAGTACTTC.

V usage is TRBV5-5 and J usage is TRBJ2-7; the D is unclear. The CDR3 totals 15 residues. Trimming removed 4 bases from V and 4 bases from J, with 18 bases in between. Germline CDR1 is SGHKS and CDR2 is YYEKEE (reference sequence). The CDR3 nucleotides are TGTGCCAGCAGCCTAGACCCCGCCGGCCTTTACGAGCAGTACTTC. It is translated as CASSLDPAGLYEQYF. Filled out from reference TRBV5-5 and TRBJ2-7, the complete variable domain reads DAGVTQSPTHLIKTRGQQVTLRCSPISGHKSVSWYQQVLGQGPQFIFQYYEKEERGRGNFPDRFSARQFPNYSSELNVNALLLGDSALYLCASSLDPAGLYEQYFGPGTRLTVT.

This chain links TRBV9 with TRBJ2-1; D gene uncertain. Trimming took off 0 bases at V and 5 bases at J, with 12 bases between the two ends. CDR1 and CDR2 from the germline V gene are SGDLS and YYNGEE. The CDR3 totals 15 residues. The DNA of the CDR3 is TGTGCCAGCAGCGTAGGACCTTTATTACACAATGAGCAGTTCTTC. Translating it yields CASSVGPLLHNEQFF.

The J gene is TRBJ2-7, the V gene TRBV5-1; 8 nucleotides match TRBD2. The CDR3 consists of 15 residues. Germline CDR1 SGHRS, CDR2 YFSETQ. Germline trimming cut 0 bases from V and 5 bases from J; bases unmatched to any gene: 7. The CDR3 DNA reads TGCGCCAGCAGCTTGGGAACGGGAGGGCTTAACGAGCAGTACTTC. This sequence encodes CASSLGTGGLNEQYF.

The chain has TRBV27 and TRBJ2-3; TRBD2 aligns across 8 bases. This CDR3 spans 19 amino acids. CDR1 and CDR2 from the germline V gene are MNHEY and SMNVEV (reference sequence). The J segment lost 0 bases and the V segment lost 6 bases, leaving 17 bases of the junction unmatched. The CDR3 is CASSLKVASGRPSTDTQYF. The CDR3 DNA follows: TGTGCCAGCAGCCTTAAGGTGGCTAGCGGGCGACCGAGCACAGATACGCAGTATTTT.

The chain uses TRBV29-1 and TRBJ2-5, with a possible D match to TRBD2 (5 bases). The CDR3 is made up of 15 amino acids. V lost 7 bases and J lost 5, with 23 bases in between. Germline V gene lookup returns CDR1 SQVTM and CDR2 ANQGSEA. The CDR3 loop is CSARGSSLDGETQYF. CDR3 DNA: TGCAGCGCCCGAGGGAGTAGCCTCGACGGGGAGACCCAGTACTTC.

This rearrangement joins TRBV7-2 to TRBJ2-7; unclear D gene. V gave up 0 bases and J gave up 0 bases, with 6 bases separating them. Germline V gene lookup returns CDR1 SGHTA and CDR2 FQGNSA. The CDR3 is made up of 14 amino acids. CDR3 in DNA: TGTGCCAGCAGCTTAGCTCCACACTCCTACGAGCAGTACTTC. Translating gives CASSLAPHSYEQYF.

The chain employs TRBV13 and TRBJ1-2, with D possibly being TRBD1 (5 bases). This CDR3 has 15 amino acids. CDR1 PRHDT and CDR2 FYEKMQ come from the germline V gene (reference sequence). The V end lost 4 bases, the J end lost 0 bases, and 12 bases lay between the germline ends. DNA for the CDR3: TGTGCCAGCAGCTCACGACAGAATACTAACTATGGCTACACCTTC. Translating it yields CASSSRQNTNYGYTF.

The CDR3 sequence: CASSLAGSGAGNEQFF. The CDR3 coding sequence is TGCGCCAGCAGCTTGGCCGGTAGCGGCGCGGGCAATGAGCAGTTCTTC. The chain joins TRBV5-1 to TRBJ2-1, with D tentatively TRBD2 (6 bases). CDR3 length: 16 amino acids. V was clipped by 0 bases and J by 6 bases, with 16 bases between them. Germline CDR1 SGHRS, CDR2 YFSETQ.

The CDR3 is CASSLAPSDTEAFF. In DNA form, the CDR3 reads TGCGCCAGCAGCTTGGCCCCTTCGGACACTGAAGCTTTCTTT. The V call is TRBV5-1, the J call TRBJ1-1; D unclear. V dropped 0 bases and J dropped 3 bases, with 9 bases sitting between them. The length of the CDR3 is 14 residues. The V gene's germline CDR1 is SGHRS and CDR2 YFSETQ.

This chain links TRBV5-1 with TRBJ2-6; D uncertain. V dropped 5 bases and J dropped 4 bases, with 13 bases sitting between them. The length of the CDR3 is 15 residues. Germline assignment: CDR1 SGHRS and CDR2 YFSETQ. Here the CDR3 reads CASSSQVGGANVLTF. In nucleotides, the CDR3 is TGCGCCAGCAGTTCCCAGGTTGGGGGGGCCAACGTCCTGACTTTC.

Comment on this clone: Other DNA sequences in the same sample also yield this CDR3. The CDR3 protein is CASSQVVSSYEQYF. The CDR3, as DNA: TGCGCCAGCAGCCAAGTGGTCTCTAGCTACGAGCAGTACTTC. The chain couples TRBV4-3 to TRBJ2-7; no firm D call. This CDR3 has 14 amino acids. From germline, CDR1 is LGHNA and CDR2 YSLEER. V lost 1 base to trimming and J lost 3 bases, with 10 bases between them.

The chain employs TRBV28 and TRBJ1-1; no definite D call. Trimming removed 5 bases from V and 3 bases from J, with 13 bases in between. The CDR3 length is 14 residues. CDR1 and CDR2 from the germline V gene are MDHEN and SYDVKM. CDR3 sequence reads: CASSLQTWDTEAFF. CDR3 DNA: TGTGCCAGCAGTCTCCAGACCTGGGACACTGAAGCTTTCTTT.

The chain is built from TRBV5-1 and TRBJ2-7, with TRBD1 as a possible D gene (5 bases). V dropped 5 bases and J dropped 10 bases, with 16 bases sitting between them. CDR3 length equals 12 residues. Germline V gene data show CDR1 as SGHRS and CDR2 as YFSETQ. Written as DNA, the CDR3 is TGCGCCAGCAGTTTAACAGGAAGCCCCCAGTACTTC. It yields the protein CASSLTGSPQYF.

V gene TRBV18 combines with J gene TRBJ1-3; 12 bases agree with TRBD1. Germline CDR1 KGHSH, CDR2 LQKENI. Losses at the gene ends were 0 bases for V and 0 bases for J; bases not matched to a gene: 6. The length of the CDR3 is 19 residues. In nucleotides, the CDR3 is TGTGCCAGCTCACCACCGTATTGGGACAGGGGGCACTCTGGAAACACCATATATTTT. Translation gives CASSPPYWDRGHSGNTIYF.

This clone appeared once. The rearrangement joins TRBV29-1 to TRBJ2-1; 7 nucleotides line up with TRBD1. The length of the CDR3 is 13 residues. Trimming removed 8 bases from V and 5 bases from J; junction bases left unmatched: 9. Germline V gene data show CDR1 as SQVTM and CDR2 as ANQGSEA. The chain's CDR3 is CSSTGVSHNEQFF. The CDR3 bases are TGCAGCAGCACAGGGGTCTCGCACAATGAGCAGTTCTTC.

With regard to this clone: One junction end disagrees with the germline gene, perhaps due to a read error. V gene TRBV7-2 combines with J gene TRBJ1-2, with a possible D match to TRBD1 (5 bases). This CDR3 region has 13 residues. Germline assignment: CDR1 SGHTA and CDR2 FQGNSA. CDR3 nucleotide sequence: TGTGCCAGCAGCTTTGCTAGGGACTACGGCTACACCTTC. The encoded protein is CASSFARDYGYTF.

The chain is built from TRBV11-2 and TRBJ2-7; 10 bases fit TRBD2. The length of the CDR3 is 15 residues. V shed 4 bases, J shed 4 bases, and the junction held 7 bases outside the gene matches. From germline, CDR1 is SGHAT and CDR2 FQNNGV. In DNA form, the CDR3 reads TGTGCCAGCAGCTCCACTAGCGGGGCTATATACGAGCAGTACTTC. It encodes CASSSTSGAIYEQYF.

The CDR3 loop is CASSYPRETSTDTQYF. Written as DNA, the CDR3 is TGTGCCAGCAGCTACCCTAGGGAGACTAGCACAGATACGCAGTATTTT. The chain combines TRBV7-9 with TRBJ2-3, with D possibly matching TRBD2 (5 bases). The CDR3 length is 16 residues. Trimming took off 4 bases at V and 0 bases at J, with 14 bases between the two ends. Germline V gene sequence: CDR1 SEHNR, CDR2 FQNEAQ (reference sequence).